This is a list of T cell receptor beta chains from one sample in a study of T cells in Graves' hyperthyroidism and ophthalmopathy. Each CDR3 protein is one row after TCRdb ran MiXCR on the multiplex PCR reads. The table lists over 700,000 distinct CDR3 sequences, 35% to 40% of them singletons. Sequenced input: blood. The origin of the receptors is a man aged 18 to 35 with Graves' hyperthyroidism. Each CDR3 is given with its conserved first and last residue. D genes are given only for firm matches. Rows may omit the clone size; those that give it use once, few, many or a size class.

v_call	clone_size	d_call	j_call	cdr3_nt	cdr3_aa
TRBV6-6	few	-	TRBJ1-5	TGTGCCAGCAGCCAGGGGAGCCACCCCAATCAGCCCCAGCATTTT	CASSQGSHPNQPQHF
TRBV10-3	-	-	TRBJ2-7	TGTGCCAGCAGCCAAGATCCCTCCGACTCCTACGAGCAGTACTTC	CASSQDPSDSYEQYF
TRBV10-3	few	-	TRBJ2-3	TGTGCCATCAATGGCGGGAACACAGATACGCAGTATTTT	CAINGGNTDTQYF
TRBV7-2	few	TRBD2	TRBJ2-7	TGTGCCAGCAGTCCACGGGGGGGCCTAACTTACGAGCAGTACTTC	CASSPRGGLTYEQYF
TRBV7-9	-	TRBD2	TRBJ2-7	TGTGCCAGCAGCCAGAATAGCGGGAGGGCCGGGTACGAGCAGTACTTC	CASSQNSGRAGYEQYF
TRBV12-3/TRBV12-4	many	TRBD1	TRBJ1-2	TGTGCCAGCAGCGACCATGGACAGGGGATCAGTGGCTACACCTTC	CASSDHGQGISGYTF
TRBV11-2	-	-	TRBJ2-7	TGTGCCAACAGCTTAGGGTCCGAGCAGTACTTC	CANSLGSEQYF
TRBV20-1	-	TRBD1	TRBJ2-7	TGCAGTGCTGGAGGGGTGGGGGCAGGGGGCGAAACAACCTACGAGCAGTACTTC	CSAGGVGAGGETTYEQYF
TRBV7-2	-	-	TRBJ1-6	TGTGCCAGCAGCCCAGGAGGAGCGAGCTCCTATAATTCACCCCTCCACTTT	CASSPGGASSYNSPLHF
TRBV6-5	once	TRBD1	TRBJ2-2	TGTGCCAGCAGTTACCGATTCGACAGGGGAGGCACCGGGGAGCTGTTTTTT	CASSYRFDRGGTGELFF
TRBV7-2	-	-	TRBJ2-7	TGTGCCAGCAGCTTGCCGGGACGTGCCTACGAGCAGTACTTC	CASSLPGRAYEQYF
TRBV5-1	-	TRBD2	TRBJ2-5	TGCGCCAGCAGCTATTTCGGGACTAGCGGAAAAGAGACCCAGTACTTC	CASSYFGTSGKETQYF
TRBV2	-	-	TRBJ1-1	TGTGCCAGCAGTGAACTGGCCGGGGCGGGGAACACTGAAGCTTTCTTT	CASSELAGAGNTEAFF
TRBV28	-	-	TRBJ2-7	TGTGCCAGCAGGGGCGGGACCGCGGAGTACTTC	CASRGGTAEYF
TRBV14	few	-	TRBJ1-4	TGTGCCAGCAGCCAGGTTGGAGCCAACAAGGAAAAACTGTTTTTT	CASSQVGANKEKLFF
TRBV7-8	many	-	TRBJ2-7	TGTGCCAGCACCCCGCGCCAGGGAAGCTCCTACGAGCAGTACTTC	CASTPRQGSSYEQYF
TRBV11-2	many	-	TRBJ1-2	TGTGCCAGCAGCTTAGCCGGAATTGGCTACACCTTC	CASSLAGIGYTF
TRBV7-2	-	TRBD2	TRBJ2-5	TGTGCCAGCAGCTTAATTGGTAGCGGGGAGGAGACCCAGTACTTC	CASSLIGSGEETQYF
TRBV11-1	-	TRBD1	TRBJ2-5	TGTGCCAGCAGCTTCGACAGGGTTGGCGGGGAGACCCAGTACTTC	CASSFDRVGGETQYF
TRBV29-1	-	-	TRBJ2-2	TGCAGCGTTGGGAACAGAGACACCGGGGAGCTGTTTTTT	CSVGNRDTGELFF
TRBV6-5	-	-	TRBJ2-2	TGTGCCAGCAGCCCGGGGTACGGCGGGGAGCTGTTTTTT	CASSPGYGGELFF
TRBV7-6	many	TRBD2	TRBJ2-7	TGTGCCAGCAGCTTGGAGGCCGCGGGGGGCGGTGAGCAGTACTTC	CASSLEAAGGGEQYF
TRBV4-1	-	-	TRBJ1-5	TGTGCCAGCAGCCAAGAGTCTGCCGGAGCCCAGCCCCAGCATTTT	CASSQESAGAQPQHF
TRBV7-2	few	-	TRBJ2-5	TGTGCCAGCAGCTTAGAACACAGAAGTCAGGCCCAGTACTTC	CASSLEHRSQAQYF
TRBV6-5	-	-	TRBJ1-5	TGTGCCAGCAGTTACAGACAGAACAATCAGCCCCAGCATTTT	CASSYRQNNQPQHF
TRBV9	-	-	TRBJ2-2	TGTGCCAGCAGCGTTGATTCCGGGACCAATCTAGCTGGGGAGCTGTTTTTT	CASSVDSGTNLAGELFF
TRBV7-6	many	-	TRBJ1-5	TGTGCCAGCAGCCATGGAGGCAATCAGCCCCAGCATTTT	CASSHGGNQPQHF
TRBV9	few	-	TRBJ1-6	TGTGCCAGCAGTTCATCTTTTAATTCACCCCTCCACTTT	CASSSSFNSPLHF
TRBV29-1	-	-	TRBJ2-2	TGCAGCGTTTCGGACGTGAACACCGGGGAGCTGTTTTTT	CSVSDVNTGELFF
TRBV20-1	few	TRBD2	TRBJ2-6	TGCAGTGCTACTAGCGGGACTGGGGCCAACGTCCTGACTTTC	CSATSGTGANVLTF
TRBV24-1	-	-	TRBJ1-2	TGTGCCACCAGTGATCCGTATAAGGGCTTCGCTGATGGCTACACCTTC	CATSDPYKGFADGYTF
TRBV7-2	-	-	TRBJ2-7	TGTACCAGCAGCCCCCTTTCCCACGAGCAGTACTTC	CTSSPLSHEQYF